This record looks at one T cell receptor (beta chain) sequence and its context. This specimen belongs to a study of memory CD4+ T cells and cytomegalovirus serostatus. About the study: Donors were healthy Belgian adults, about ten CMV seropositive and 20 to 30 seronegative.

Methods used by the authors: Out-of-frame sequences were removed, leaving 2 million to 2.5 million distinct TCRbeta sequences. The table came from immunoSEQ multiplex PCR; TCRdb's copy has only in-frame clones and leaves some out. V and J calls and clone size are copied from that table; D and trimming were computed from the DNA. The sample carries around 53,000 clones, 80% recorded once. The ends were cut back, 4 bases at V and 2 bases at J, with 9 bases in the middle. The CDR3 is 13 residues long. From germline, CDR1 is SGHNT and CDR2 YYREEE (reference sequence). Single viable CD3+CD4+CD8-CD45RO+ cells were sorted as the memory CD4+ T cells. Donors' CMV status reflects serum IgG against pp150, pp28, p38, p52. Total CD4+ T cells were enriched by CD4 positive selection.

The sample taken for sequencing was memory CD4+ T cells from blood. The rearrangement joins TRBV5-4 to TRBJ2-5; D uncertain. This TCR came from an adult in good health and CMV-seropositive. CDR3 residues: CASSSSLQETQYF. The CDR3 DNA reads TGTGCCAGCAGCAGTAGCCTGCAAGAGACCCAGTACTTC. Complete variable domain (other parts from reference TRBV5-4 and TRBJ2-5): ETGVTQSPTHLIKTRGQQVTLRCSSQSGHNTVSWYQQALGQGPQFIFQYYREEENGRGNFPPRFSGLQFPNYSSELNVNALELDDSALYLCASSSSLQETQYFGPGTRLLVL.